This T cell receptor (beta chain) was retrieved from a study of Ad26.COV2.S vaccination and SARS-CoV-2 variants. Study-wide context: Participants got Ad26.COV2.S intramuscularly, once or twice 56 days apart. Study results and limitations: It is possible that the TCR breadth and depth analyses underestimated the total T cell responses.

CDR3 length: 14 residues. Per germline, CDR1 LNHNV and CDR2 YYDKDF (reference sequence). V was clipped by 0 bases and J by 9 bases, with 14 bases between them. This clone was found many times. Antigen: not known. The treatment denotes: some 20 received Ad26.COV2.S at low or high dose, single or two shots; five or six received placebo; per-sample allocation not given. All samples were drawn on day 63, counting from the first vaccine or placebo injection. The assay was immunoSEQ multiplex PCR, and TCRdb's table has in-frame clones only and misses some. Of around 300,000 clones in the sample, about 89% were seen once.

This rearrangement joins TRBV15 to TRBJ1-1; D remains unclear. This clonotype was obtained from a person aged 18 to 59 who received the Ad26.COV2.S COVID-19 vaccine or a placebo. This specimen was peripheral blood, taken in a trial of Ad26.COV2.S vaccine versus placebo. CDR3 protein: CATSRELEVLQAFF. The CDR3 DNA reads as TGTGCCACCAGCAGAGAGTTGGAGGTCCTTCAAGCTTTCTTT.